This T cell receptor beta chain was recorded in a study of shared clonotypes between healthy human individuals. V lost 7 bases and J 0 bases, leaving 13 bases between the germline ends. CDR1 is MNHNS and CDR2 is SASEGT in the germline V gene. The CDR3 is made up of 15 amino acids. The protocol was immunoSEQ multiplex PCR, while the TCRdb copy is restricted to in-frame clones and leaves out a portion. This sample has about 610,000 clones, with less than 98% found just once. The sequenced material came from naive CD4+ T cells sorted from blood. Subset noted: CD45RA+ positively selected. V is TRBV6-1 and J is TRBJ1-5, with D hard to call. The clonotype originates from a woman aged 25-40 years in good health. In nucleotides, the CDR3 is TGTGCCAGCACCCCGCGAGACTATAGCAATCAGCCCCAGCATTTT. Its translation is CASTPRDYSNQPQHF.